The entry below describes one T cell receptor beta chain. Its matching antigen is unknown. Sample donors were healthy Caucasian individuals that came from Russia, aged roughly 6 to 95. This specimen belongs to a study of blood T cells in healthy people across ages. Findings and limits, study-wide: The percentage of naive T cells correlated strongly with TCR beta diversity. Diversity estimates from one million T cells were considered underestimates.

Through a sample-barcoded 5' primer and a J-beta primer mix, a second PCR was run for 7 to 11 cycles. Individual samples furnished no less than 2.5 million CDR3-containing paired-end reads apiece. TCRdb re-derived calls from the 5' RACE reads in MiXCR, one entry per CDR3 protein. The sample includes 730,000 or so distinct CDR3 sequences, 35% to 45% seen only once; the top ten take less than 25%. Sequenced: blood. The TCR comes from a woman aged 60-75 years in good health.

This chain's CDR3 is CASSERGQAISYEQYF. The CDR3 DNA reads TGTGCCAGCAGTGAACGTGGTCAGGCGATCTCCTACGAGCAGTACTTC. The genes are TRBV6-1 and TRBJ2-7, with no clear D. Germline CDR1 and CDR2: MNHNS and SASEGT. V dropped 2 bases and J dropped 0 bases, with 14 bases sitting between them. The length of the CDR3 is 16 residues.